The present entry profiles one T cell receptor (beta chain) with its context. Its antigen remains unidentified. The data are from a study of CD8 T cell repertoires and HIV-1 epitope variants. Study context: Tested: three Gag epitope families, Nef HW9 and YT9. 1M T cells were kept uncultured as a baseline.

CDR1 is SEHNR, CDR2 FQNEAQ, per germline (reference sequence). This CDR3 has 13 amino acids. V shed 1 base and J shed 1 base, with 4 bases lying between them. Assay: immunoSEQ multiplex PCR; the TCRdb copy retains only in-frame clones and omits some. The sample carries fewer than 5,500 clones, 66% recorded once. This sequence joins TRBV7-9 and TRBJ1-1; D unclear. The origin of this receptor is a male donor with HIV. The sample was cultured CD8+ T cells derived from PBMCs. DNA of the CDR3: TGTGCCAGCAGCTTAGACAGGAACACTGAAGCTTTCTTT. Its translation is CASSLDRNTEAFF.